These T cell receptor beta chains were read from a single sample in a study of blood T cell repertoires in COVID-19. Sequenced by immunoSEQ multiplex PCR; TCRdb stores in-frame clones only, minus some. The table has about 410,000 clones, 86% seen once. Sample: peripheral blood. Receptors were obtained from a woman aged 30 to 39 with active or convalescent COVID-19. CDR3s include the opening cysteine and the closing phenylalanine or tryptophan. Each record gives: CDR3 length, clone size, V gene, D gene, J gene, CDR3 protein, CDR3 DNA. The D gene is left open where the match is weak. Clone sizes are given selectively: once, few, many, or a class where the clone is expanded.

CDR3 length: 15
clone size: .
V gene: TRBV3-1/TRBV3-2
D gene: .
J gene: TRBJ2-7
CDR3 protein: CASSQGGVPSYEQYF
CDR3 DNA: TGTGCCAGCAGCCAAGGGGGAGTTCCCTCCTACGAGCAGTACTTC

CDR3 length: 17
clone size: .
V gene: TRBV10-3
D gene: TRBD1
J gene: TRBJ2-3
CDR3 protein: CAISEWGTGSSTDTQYF
CDR3 DNA: TGTGCCATCAGTGAGTGGGGGACAGGCTCTAGCACAGATACGCAGTATTTT

CDR3 length: 13
clone size: .
V gene: TRBV3-1/TRBV3-2
D gene: TRBD2
J gene: TRBJ2-5
CDR3 protein: CASTSGTSGTQYF
CDR3 DNA: TGTGCCAGCACTTCCGGGACTAGCGGGACCCAGTACTTC

CDR3 length: 16
clone size: .
V gene: TRBV4-1
D gene: TRBD1
J gene: TRBJ1-6
CDR3 protein: CASSRDRGGLDSPLHF
CDR3 DNA: TGCGCCAGCAGCCGCGACAGGGGAGGTTTGGATTCACCCCTCCACTTT

CDR3 length: 15
clone size: .
V gene: TRBV6-5
D gene: .
J gene: TRBJ1-5
CDR3 protein: CASSYSRYSNQPQHF
CDR3 DNA: TGTGCCAGCAGTTACTCCAGGTATAGCAATCAGCCCCAGCATTTT

CDR3 length: 17
clone size: .
V gene: TRBV7-6
D gene: .
J gene: TRBJ2-2
CDR3 protein: CASSLVLGRSTTGELFF
CDR3 DNA: TGTGCCAGCAGCTTAGTGTTGGGCAGGTCAACGACCGGGGAGCTGTTTTTT

CDR3 length: 17
clone size: .
V gene: TRBV7-2
D gene: TRBD2
J gene: TRBJ2-7
CDR3 protein: CASSLVGGLAGSYEQYF
CDR3 DNA: TGTGCCAGCAGCTTAGTGGGCGGACTAGCGGGAAGCTACGAGCAGTACTTC

CDR3 length: 15
clone size: .
V gene: TRBV7-9
D gene: TRBD2
J gene: TRBJ2-5
CDR3 protein: CASSLRLAAIETQYF
CDR3 DNA: TGTGCCAGCAGCTTACGACTAGCAGCTATAGAGACCCAGTACTTC

CDR3 length: 17
clone size: .
V gene: TRBV5-1
D gene: TRBD2
J gene: TRBJ2-5
CDR3 protein: CASSLGVAGGPSETQYF
CDR3 DNA: TGCGCCAGCAGCTTGGGGGTAGCGGGAGGGCCGTCGGAGACCCAGTACTTC

CDR3 length: 16
clone size: .
V gene: TRBV9
D gene: TRBD1
J gene: TRBJ1-1
CDR3 protein: CASSVISTGANTEAFF
CDR3 DNA: TGTGCCAGCAGCGTAATTTCAACAGGGGCGAACACTGAAGCTTTCTTT

CDR3 length: 16
clone size: .
V gene: TRBV4-1
D gene: .
J gene: TRBJ2-1
CDR3 protein: CASSIITGATWNEQFF
CDR3 DNA: TGCGCCAGCAGCATAATAACAGGAGCCACCTGGAATGAGCAGTTCTTC

CDR3 length: 15
clone size: .
V gene: TRBV9
D gene: .
J gene: TRBJ1-5
CDR3 protein: CASSVDGNSNQPQHF
CDR3 DNA: TGTGCCAGCAGCGTAGACGGGAATAGCAATCAGCCCCAGCATTTT

CDR3 length: 16
clone size: .
V gene: TRBV12-5
D gene: TRBD1
J gene: TRBJ2-7
CDR3 protein: CASGPALGTVSYEQYF
CDR3 DNA: TGTGCTAGTGGTCCTGCCTTGGGGACAGTCTCCTACGAGCAGTACTTC

CDR3 length: 17
clone size: .
V gene: TRBV10-3
D gene: TRBD1
J gene: TRBJ1-2
CDR3 protein: CAISESIGTGVGDGYTF
CDR3 DNA: TGTGCCATCAGTGAGTCAATCGGGACAGGGGTAGGAGATGGCTACACCTTC

CDR3 length: 15
clone size: .
V gene: TRBV18
D gene: TRBD1
J gene: TRBJ1-6
CDR3 protein: CASSPDGQGDSPLHF
CDR3 DNA: TGTGCCAGCTCACCGGACGGACAGGGAGATTCACCCCTCCACTTT

CDR3 length: 15
clone size: .
V gene: TRBV7-9
D gene: .
J gene: TRBJ1-6
CDR3 protein: CASSILRGAASPLHF
CDR3 DNA: TGTGCCAGCAGCATCCTCAGGGGCGCCGCTTCGCCCCTCCACTTT

CDR3 length: 14
clone size: .
V gene: TRBV19
D gene: .
J gene: TRBJ2-7
CDR3 protein: CASSIDRTIYEQYF
CDR3 DNA: TGTGCCAGTAGTATAGACAGAACCATATACGAGCAGTACTTC

CDR3 length: 13
clone size: .
V gene: TRBV9
D gene: .
J gene: TRBJ2-3
CDR3 protein: CASSVSSTDTQYF
CDR3 DNA: TGTGCCAGCAGCGTATCTAGCACAGATACGCAGTATTTT

CDR3 length: 14
clone size: .
V gene: TRBV14
D gene: .
J gene: TRBJ2-3
CDR3 protein: CASSQRGSTDTQYF
CDR3 DNA: TGTGCCAGCAGCCAGAGAGGTAGCACAGATACGCAGTATTTT

CDR3 length: 16
clone size: once
V gene: TRBV11-2
D gene: TRBD1
J gene: TRBJ1-1
CDR3 protein: CASSPSWTGVGTEAFF
CDR3 DNA: TGTGCCAGCAGCCCAAGTTGGACAGGGGTGGGCACTGAAGCTTTCTTT

CDR3 length: 14
clone size: .
V gene: TRBV30
D gene: .
J gene: TRBJ1-5
CDR3 protein: CAWSARQQNQPQHF
CDR3 DNA: TGTGCCTGGAGCGCGCGACAGCAGAATCAGCCCCAGCATTTT

CDR3 length: 21
clone size: .
V gene: TRBV3-1/TRBV3-2
D gene: .
J gene: TRBJ2-1
CDR3 protein: CASSQDFKAGASRSSYNEQFF
CDR3 DNA: TGTGCCAGCAGCCAAGATTTCAAGGCGGGGGCCTCAAGGAGCTCCTACAATGAGCAGTTCTTC

CDR3 length: 15
clone size: .
V gene: TRBV5-6
D gene: TRBD1
J gene: TRBJ1-1
CDR3 protein: CASSLGQGVGTEAFF
CDR3 DNA: TGTGCCAGCAGCTTGGGACAGGGGGTCGGGACTGAAGCTTTCTTT

CDR3 length: 16
clone size: .
V gene: TRBV2
D gene: .
J gene: TRBJ1-4
CDR3 protein: CASSESDRILNEKLFF
CDR3 DNA: TGTGCCAGCAGTGAGTCGGACAGAATTTTAAATGAAAAACTGTTTTTT

CDR3 length: 16
clone size: .
V gene: TRBV5-1
D gene: TRBD1
J gene: TRBJ1-3
CDR3 protein: CASSLEAGGGGNTIYF
CDR3 DNA: TGCGCCAGCAGCTTGGAGGCAGGGGGAGGTGGAAACACCATATATTTT

CDR3 length: 15
clone size: .
V gene: TRBV5-1
D gene: TRBD1
J gene: TRBJ1-1
CDR3 protein: CASTETRQGVTEAFF
CDR3 DNA: TGCGCCAGCACCGAAACAAGACAGGGTGTCACTGAAGCTTTCTTT

CDR3 length: 16
clone size: .
V gene: TRBV27
D gene: TRBD1
J gene: TRBJ1-4
CDR3 protein: CASSLSWQGGNEKLFF
CDR3 DNA: TGTGCCAGCAGTTTATCTTGGCAGGGGGGCAATGAAAAACTGTTTTTT

CDR3 length: 12
clone size: .
V gene: TRBV9
D gene: .
J gene: TRBJ1-1
CDR3 protein: CASSLRGTEAFF
CDR3 DNA: TGTGCCAGCAGCCTCCGGGGCACTGAAGCTTTCTTT

CDR3 length: 16
clone size: .
V gene: TRBV18
D gene: TRBD2
J gene: TRBJ2-3
CDR3 protein: CASSRTSGGSTDTQYF
CDR3 DNA: TGTGCCAGCTCCCGGACTAGCGGGGGATCCACAGATACGCAGTATTTT

CDR3 length: 16
clone size: .
V gene: TRBV10-3
D gene: .
J gene: TRBJ1-1
CDR3 protein: CAISEDAADMNTEAFF
CDR3 DNA: TGTGCCATCAGTGAGGATGCAGCAGACATGAACACTGAAGCTTTCTTT

CDR3 length: 14
clone size: once
V gene: TRBV6-5
D gene: TRBD2
J gene: TRBJ2-1
CDR3 protein: CASSYWSGDNEQFF
CDR3 DNA: TGTGCCAGCAGTTACTGGAGCGGGGACAATGAGCAGTTCTTC

CDR3 length: 14
clone size: .
V gene: TRBV5-1
D gene: .
J gene: TRBJ2-5
CDR3 protein: CASRISGTQETQYF
CDR3 DNA: TGCGCCAGCAGAATTAGCGGAACTCAAGAGACCCAGTACTTC

CDR3 length: 20
clone size: .
V gene: TRBV4-1
D gene: .
J gene: TRBJ2-3
CDR3 protein: CASSQDPSILLSFSTDTQYF
CDR3 DNA: TGCGCCAGCAGCCAAGATCCCTCAATTCTCCTATCTTTTTCCACAGATACGCAGTATTTT

CDR3 length: 13
clone size: .
V gene: TRBV27
D gene: TRBD1
J gene: TRBJ1-2
CDR3 protein: CASSRGQAYGYTF
CDR3 DNA: TGTGCCAGCAGCCGAGGACAGGCTTATGGCTACACCTTC

CDR3 length: 16
clone size: .
V gene: TRBV18
D gene: .
J gene: TRBJ2-5
CDR3 protein: CASSPAASAGQETQYF
CDR3 DNA: TGTGCCAGCTCACCCGCCGCCAGCGCGGGTCAAGAGACCCAGTACTTC

CDR3 length: 15
clone size: .
V gene: TRBV7-9
D gene: TRBD1
J gene: TRBJ1-5
CDR3 protein: CASSLSAGGNQPQHF
CDR3 DNA: TGTGCCAGCAGCTTATCAGCAGGGGGTAATCAGCCCCAGCATTTT

CDR3 length: 15
clone size: .
V gene: TRBV11-2
D gene: .
J gene: TRBJ1-1
CDR3 protein: CASSLVGTTNTEAFF
CDR3 DNA: TGTGCCAGCAGCTTAGTAGGGACAACGAACACTGAAGCTTTCTTT

CDR3 length: 15
clone size: few
V gene: TRBV18
D gene: TRBD1
J gene: TRBJ1-2
CDR3 protein: CASSPPLDRGYGYTF
CDR3 DNA: TGTGCCAGCTCACCACCTCTCGACAGGGGCTATGGCTACACCTTC

CDR3 length: 15
clone size: .
V gene: TRBV15
D gene: .
J gene: TRBJ1-1
CDR3 protein: CATSLSSLVNTEAFF
CDR3 DNA: TGTGCCACCAGTTTGTCAAGCCTTGTGAACACTGAAGCTTTCTTT

CDR3 length: 13
clone size: .
V gene: TRBV6-4
D gene: .
J gene: TRBJ2-1
CDR3 protein: CASSALAHNEQFF
CDR3 DNA: TGTGCCAGCAGTGCGCTAGCGCACAATGAGCAGTTCTTC

CDR3 length: 14
clone size: .
V gene: TRBV14
D gene: TRBD1
J gene: TRBJ1-2
CDR3 protein: CASSHGQGYYGYTF
CDR3 DNA: TGTGCCAGCAGTCACGGACAGGGTTACTATGGCTACACCTTC

CDR3 length: 16
clone size: .
V gene: TRBV5-1
D gene: TRBD2
J gene: TRBJ2-1
CDR3 protein: CASSPTSGQTYNEQFF
CDR3 DNA: TGCGCCAGCAGCCCAACTAGCGGGCAAACCTACAATGAGCAGTTCTTC

CDR3 length: 15
clone size: .
V gene: TRBV5-1
D gene: .
J gene: TRBJ2-7
CDR3 protein: CASSWAVGSTYEQYF
CDR3 DNA: TGCGCCAGCAGCTGGGCCGTGGGCAGCACCTACGAGCAGTACTTC

CDR3 length: 15
clone size: few
V gene: TRBV19
D gene: .
J gene: TRBJ2-2
CDR3 protein: CASIPEGADTGELFF
CDR3 DNA: TGTGCCAGTATCCCAGAGGGCGCGGACACCGGGGAGCTGTTTTTT

CDR3 length: 15
clone size: .
V gene: TRBV2
D gene: TRBD1
J gene: TRBJ1-1
CDR3 protein: CASGYAETGWTEAFF
CDR3 DNA: TGTGCCAGCGGGTACGCCGAGACAGGGTGGACTGAAGCTTTCTTT